The rows below give T cell receptor beta chains drawn from one sample of a study of control samples from healthy donors and cancer patients. TCRdb's copy holds only in-frame clones and misses some; the assay was immunoSEQ multiplex PCR. This table holds roughly 83,000 clones, 82% found once. The sequenced sample was blood. These receptors were taken from a woman in her sixties or seventies in good health. Each CDR3 is given without its conserved first and last residue.

CDR3 protein: AISEQGSDYGYT
V gene: TRBV10-3
J gene: TRBJ1-2

CDR3 protein: AISETTLYGYT
V gene: TRBV10-3
J gene: TRBJ1-2

CDR3 protein: ASSPSGQGMNTEAF
V gene: TRBV14
J gene: TRBJ1-1

CDR3 protein: ASSWASGGAGDTQY
V gene: TRBV7-2
J gene: TRBJ2-3

CDR3 protein: AILQGGNTGELF
V gene: TRBV28
J gene: TRBJ2-2

CDR3 protein: ASSKARSPEAF
V gene: TRBV21-1
J gene: TRBJ1-1

CDR3 protein: ASNRFREGETQY
V gene: TRBV6-5
J gene: TRBJ2-5

CDR3 protein: ASSFRDNQPQH
V gene: TRBV6-5
J gene: TRBJ1-5

CDR3 protein: ASSVGQGAGEQF
V gene: TRBV13
J gene: TRBJ2-1

CDR3 protein: ARSLGGGPYNEQF
V gene: TRBV5-1
J gene: TRBJ2-1

CDR3 protein: ASKDNNYGYT
V gene: TRBV2
J gene: TRBJ1-2

CDR3 protein: ASSESRTGPSPLH
V gene: TRBV10-1
J gene: TRBJ1-6

CDR3 protein: ASSDDLGSYEQY
V gene: TRBV28
J gene: TRBJ2-7

CDR3 protein: ASSNQGTDTQY
V gene: TRBV19
J gene: TRBJ2-3

CDR3 protein: ASSQDGAGDYGTQY
V gene: TRBV4-3
J gene: TRBJ2-3

CDR3 protein: ASSYLDSTYEQY
V gene: TRBV6-5
J gene: TRBJ2-7